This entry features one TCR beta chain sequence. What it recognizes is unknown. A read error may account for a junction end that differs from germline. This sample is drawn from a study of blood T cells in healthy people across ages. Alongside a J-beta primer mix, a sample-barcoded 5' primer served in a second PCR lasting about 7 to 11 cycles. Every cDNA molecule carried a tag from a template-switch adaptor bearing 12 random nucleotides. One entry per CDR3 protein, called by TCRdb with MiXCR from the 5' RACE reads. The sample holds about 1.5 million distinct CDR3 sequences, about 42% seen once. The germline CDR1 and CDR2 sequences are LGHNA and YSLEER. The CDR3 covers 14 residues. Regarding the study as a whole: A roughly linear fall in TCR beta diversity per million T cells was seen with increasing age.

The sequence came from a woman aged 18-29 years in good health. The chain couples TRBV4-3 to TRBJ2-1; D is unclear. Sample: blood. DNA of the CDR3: TGCGCCAGCAGCCAAGAGGCCGGATACAAGGAGCAGTTCTTC. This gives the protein CASSQEAGYKEQFF.